The 24 T cell receptor beta chains below were found in one sample sequenced in a study of control samples from healthy donors and cancer patients. Produced via immunoSEQ multiplex PCR; TCRdb's table is partial and in-frame only. The data contain 120,000 to 150,000 clones, roughly 93% of them seen just once; the ten biggest clones take up 5% to 7%. The sequenced material came from blood. Every receptor here comes from a man younger than 35 in good health.

The gene calls are TRBV6-5 and TRBJ1-5, with a tentative D call TRBD1 (5 bases). Trimming cost V 6 bases and J 5 bases, with 8 bases left between them. The CDR3 is made up of 12 amino acids. Per germline, CDR1 MNHEY and CDR2 SVGAGI. CDR3 residues: CASRRGDQPQHF. The CDR3 DNA reads as TGTGCCAGCAGGCGGGGGGATCAGCCCCAGCATTTT.

The V and J genes are TRBV20-1 and TRBJ2-5; no definite D call. Trimming shortened V by 8 bases and J by 0 bases, and 7 bases separated the two germline ends. The CDR3 totals 11 residues. Germline CDR1 is DFQATT and CDR2 is SNEGSKA (reference sequence). For the CDR3, the DNA is TGCAGTCCCGAGTACCAAGAGACCCAGTACTTC. It translates to CSPEYQETQYF.

The chain carries TRBV7-8 and TRBJ1-5, with D hard to call. The germline V gene has CDR1 SGHVS and CDR2 FQNEAQ. The CDR3 totals 16 residues. The V gene lost 1 base and the J gene lost 6 bases, with 16 bases spanning the gap. The CDR3 DNA follows: TGTGCCAGCAGCTTAGGCACCCGCGCGGGTGCTCAGCCCCAGCATTTT. Protein sequence: CASSLGTRAGAQPQHF.

The chain joins TRBV19 to TRBJ2-2; D is unclear. Deletions cut 3 bases from V and 0 bases from J, with 11 bases between. CDR3 length: 16 residues. Germline V gives CDR1 LNHDA, CDR2 SQIVND (reference sequence). For the CDR3, the DNA is TGTGCCAGTAGTATTCGTCAGCTGACGAACACCGGGGAGCTGTTTTTT. It codes for CASSIRQLTNTGELFF. The variable domain in full, completed from reference TRBV19 and TRBJ2-2, reads DGGITQSPKYLFRKEGQNVTLSCEQNLNHDAMYWYRQDPGQGLRLIYYSQIVNDFQKGDIAEGYSVSREKKESFPLTVTSAQKNPTAFYLCASSIRQLTNTGELFFGEGSRLTVL.

V gene TRBV7-9 combines with J gene TRBJ2-1, with D uncertain. The germline V gene has CDR1 SEHNR and CDR2 FQNEAQ (reference sequence). CDR3 length equals 12 residues. The germline V and J ends were trimmed by 5 bases and 3 bases, with 5 bases remaining between them. The CDR3, as DNA: TGTGCCAGCAGCCCCAGCTACAATGAGCAGTTCTTC. This gives the protein CASSPSYNEQFF.

The rearrangement links TRBV28 to TRBJ2-2; D is ambiguous. Germline CDR1 MDHEN, CDR2 SYDVKM. The CDR3 spans 10 residues. V lost 8 bases to trimming and J lost 8 bases, with 6 bases between them. In nucleotides, the CDR3 is TGTGCCAGCTTGGCGGGGGAGCTGTTTTTT. Amino acids: CASLAGELFF.

V is TRBV5-5 and J is TRBJ2-7, with D perhaps being TRBD1 or TRBD2 (5 bases each). The germline gives CDR1 SGHKS, CDR2 YYEKEE (reference sequence). This CDR3 has 15 amino acids. The V end lost 4 bases, the J end lost 5 bases, and 19 bases lay between the germline ends. The CDR3 DNA reads TGTGCCAGCAGCCTCGCAGGGAGATCGGTCGACGAGCAGTACTTC. It codes for CASSLAGRSVDEQYF. Together with reference TRBV5-5 and TRBJ2-7, the CDR3 gives the full variable domain: DAGVTQSPTHLIKTRGQQVTLRCSPISGHKSVSWYQQVLGQGPQFIFQYYEKEERGRGNFPDRFSARQFPNYSSELNVNALLLGDSALYLCASSLAGRSVDEQYFGPGTRLTVT.

V gene TRBV6-1 combines with J gene TRBJ1-5; no clear D gene. Deletions cut 1 base from V and 4 bases from J, with 17 bases between. Germline CDR1 is MNHNS and CDR2 is SASEGT. This CDR3 is 17 amino acids long. Here the CDR3 DNA reads TGTGCCAGCAGTGAAGATTTTGGTAGGGCTCCGAATCAGCCCCAGCATTTT. This translates into CASSEDFGRAPNQPQHF.

The V call is TRBV6-5, the J call TRBJ2-7, with D possibly matching TRBD2 (5 bases). The CDR3 runs to 14 residues. Trimming left V 0 bases short and J 2 bases short, with 8 bases between. Germline loops: CDR1 MNHEY, CDR2 SVGAGI. The CDR3 bases are TGTGCCAGCAGTTACTCCGCGGGCACCTACGAGCAGTACTTC. It translates to CASSYSAGTYEQYF.

Here the CDR3 DNA reads TGTGCCAGCTCCCGACTAGCGGACACCGGGGAGCTGTTTTTT. It is translated as CASSRLADTGELFF. The chain combines TRBV18 with TRBJ2-2; 9 bases agree with TRBD2. CDR3 size: 14 residues. Trimming at V came to 6 bases and at J to 3 bases, leaving 2 bases not matched to a gene. From germline, CDR1 is KGHSH and CDR2 LQKENI. The whole variable domain, remainder taken from reference TRBV18 and TRBJ2-2, is NAGVMQNPRHLVRRRGQEARLRCSPMKGHSHVYWYRQLPEEGLKFMVYLQKENIIDESGMPKERFSAEFPKEGPSILRIQQVVRGDSAAYFCASSRLADTGELFFGEGSRLTVL.

The J gene is TRBJ2-3, the V gene TRBV7-2; D assignment may be TRBD1 or TRBD2 (6 bases each). V lost 1 base to trimming and J lost 6 bases, with 14 bases between them. This CDR3 contains 15 residues. Per the germline V gene, CDR1 is SGHTA and CDR2 is FQGNSA. The CDR3 nucleotides read TGTGCCAGCAGCTTAGTTGGGGGGCCCTTGGATACGCAGTATTTT. Translating it yields CASSLVGGPLDTQYF. The full variable domain, completed using reference TRBV7-2 and TRBJ2-3, is GAGVSQSPSNKVTEKGKDVELRCDPISGHTALYWYRQSLGQGLEFLIYFQGNSAPDKSGLPSDRFSAERTGGSVSTLTIQRTQQEDSAVYLCASSLVGGPLDTQYFGPGTRLTVL.

This sequence joins TRBV27 and TRBJ1-2, with 7 bases lining up with TRBD1. In germline, CDR1 is MNHEY, CDR2 SMNVEV (reference sequence). V dropped 4 bases and J dropped 4; count of bases not matched to a gene: 6. The CDR3 spans 14 residues. The CDR3 region is CASSWTGSAYGYTF. The CDR3 DNA follows: TGTGCCAGCAGTTGGACAGGTTCTGCCTATGGCTACACCTTC.

This rearrangement joins TRBV24-1 to TRBJ2-5; D tentatively reads TRBD1 or TRBD2 (5 bases each). Germline V gene lookup returns CDR1 KGHDR and CDR2 SFDVKD. The CDR3 spans 13 residues. The germline V and J ends were trimmed by 9 bases and 5 bases, with 15 bases remaining between them. The CDR3 DNA follows: TGTGCCACCGCCGCAGGGAGTTCGGAGACCCAGTACTTC. Translation gives CATAAGSSETQYF.

As to this clone: Sequence at one end of the junction differs from germline and may be a read error. The chain is built from TRBV6-5 and TRBJ2-6; D is unclear. The CDR3 length is 13 residues. Germline loops: CDR1 MNHEY, CDR2 SVGAGI. CDR3 sequence: CASTYSGANVLTF. The CDR3 bases are TGTGCCAGCACTTACTCTGGGGCCAACGTCCTGACTTTC.

This chain joins TRBV7-9 and TRBJ2-7, with 9 bases fitting TRBD1. Per the germline V gene, CDR1 is SEHNR and CDR2 is FQNEAQ (reference sequence). Germline trimming cut 10 bases from V and 3 bases from J; bases unmatched to any gene: 4. The CDR3 sequence is 12 residues long. In nucleotides, the CDR3 is TGTGCCACGGGACAGGGCAACTACGAGCAGTACTTC. Translating it yields CATGQGNYEQYF.

This clone was seen a few times. The chain is built from TRBV27 and TRBJ2-1; TRBD2 agrees at 9 bases. V gave up 6 bases and J gave up 3 bases; unmatched junction bases: 6. CDR3 length: 15 residues. CDR1 and CDR2 (germline): MNHEY, SMNVEV (reference sequence). In DNA, the CDR3 is TGTGCCAGCAGCATAGATAGCGGGAGCTACAATGAGCAGTTCTTC. As protein: CASSIDSGSYNEQFF.

V gene TRBV29-1 combines with J gene TRBJ2-7; D is unclear. The germline V gene has CDR1 SQVTM and CDR2 ANQGSEA. This CDR3 contains 10 residues. The ends were cut back, 4 bases at V and 4 bases at J, with 5 bases in the middle. CDR3 nucleotide sequence: TGCAGCGTTGTCGAATACGAGCAGTACTTC. Protein sequence: CSVVEYEQYF.

The V and J genes are TRBV4-1 and TRBJ1-2; no firm D call. The V gene's germline CDR1 is MGHRA and CDR2 YSYEKL. V was pared by 1 base and J by 2 bases, with 11 bases between. CDR3 length: 15 residues. The CDR3 coding sequence is TGCGCCAGCAGCCAAGTCCACAAGGGCAACTATGGCTACACCTTC. Amino acids: CASSQVHKGNYGYTF.

The chain carries TRBV7-2 and TRBJ2-3; D is possibly TRBD2 (6 bases). The CDR3 length is 14 residues. CDR1 and CDR2 from the germline V gene are SGHTA and FQGNSA. V dropped 4 bases and J dropped 5 bases, with 13 bases sitting between them. In nucleotides, the CDR3 is TGTGCCAGCAGCTCCTCGGGACTGAGAGATACGCAGTATTTT. It encodes CASSSSGLRDTQYF. The full variable domain, with the rest looked up from reference TRBV7-2 and TRBJ2-3, is GAGVSQSPSNKVTEKGKDVELRCDPISGHTALYWYRQSLGQGLEFLIYFQGNSAPDKSGLPSDRFSAERTGGSVSTLTIQRTQQEDSAVYLCASSSSGLRDTQYFGPGTRLTVL.

The chain couples TRBV5-4 to TRBJ1-2, with 11 bases matching TRBD1. V dropped 0 bases and J dropped 8; count of bases not matched to a gene: 9. CDR1 is SGHNT, CDR2 YYREEE, per germline (reference sequence). This CDR3 contains 16 residues. The CDR3 nucleotides are TGTGCCAGCAGCTTGGTTACTCGGGGACAGGGGGAAGGCTACACCTTC. The encoded protein is CASSLVTRGQGEGYTF. Together with reference TRBV5-4 and TRBJ1-2, the CDR3 gives the full variable domain: ETGVTQSPTHLIKTRGQQVTLRCSSQSGHNTVSWYQQALGQGPQFIFQYYREEENGRGNFPPRFSGLQFPNYSSELNVNALELDDSALYLCASSLVTRGQGEGYTFGSGTRLTVV.

V gene TRBV21-1 combines with J gene TRBJ2-5; the DNA was not compared with TRBD1, the D call given in the table. TRBV21-1 is a listed pseudogene. This CDR3 has 16 amino acids. Written as DNA, the CDR3 is TGTGCCAGCAGCAAAGTTGCGACAGGGGGCAGGGAGACCCAGTACTTC. Protein sequence: CASSKVATGGRETQYF.

This chain links TRBV18 with TRBJ1-2, with a weak D call TRBD1 (6 bases). The CDR3 is 13 residues long. The V gene's germline CDR1 is KGHSH and CDR2 LQKENI. The ends were cut back, 4 bases at V and 8 bases at J, with 14 bases in the middle. In nucleotides, the CDR3 is TGTGCCAGCTCACTCCGACAGGTCTTCGGCTACACCTTC. Encoded protein: CASSLRQVFGYTF.

V gene TRBV6-4 combines with J gene TRBJ2-3; the match to TRBD2 covers 8 bases. Looked up from germline, CDR1 is MRHNA and CDR2 is SNTAGT. This CDR3 spans 16 amino acids. The V segment lost 4 bases and the J segment 4 bases; nucleotides outside the gene matches: 10. The CDR3, as DNA: TGTGCCAGCAGTGCCGGGACTAGTATTTTTCCAGATACGCAGTATTTT. Its translation is CASSAGTSIFPDTQYF.

The gene calls are TRBV28 and TRBJ2-1; D tentatively fits TRBD1 or TRBD2 (6 bases each). There are 14 residues in the CDR3. The V end was cut by 8 bases, the J end by 8 bases, with 19 bases between. The germline CDR1 and CDR2 sequences are MDHEN and SYDVKM. As DNA, the CDR3 is TGTGCCAGCGGCAGGGGAGGCACCTTGGATGAGCAGTTCTTC. This codes for CASGRGGTLDEQFF.